Below, 16 T cell receptor beta chains from the same sample are listed, as sequenced in a study of blood T cell repertoires in COVID-19. Clones were read by immunoSEQ multiplex PCR, and TCRdb kept only the in-frame ones, dropping some. The data hold about 120,000 clones, with around 77% observed a single time. The material sequenced was peripheral blood. The source of these receptors is a human donor in a cohort sampled during active COVID-19.

This clone was seen a handful of times. V and J are TRBV19 and TRBJ2-7, with 7 bases matching TRBD1. The germline gives CDR1 LNHDA, CDR2 SQIVND (reference sequence). The junction had 10 bases not matched to a gene; V was cut back by 5 bases and J by 3 bases. This CDR3 has 15 residues. CDR3 nucleotide sequence: TGTGCCAGTAGTCCGAGAGGGGGACAGCACTACGAGCAGTACTTC. It specifies CASSPRGGQHYEQYF.

This chain links TRBV2 with TRBJ2-2, with D perhaps matching TRBD1 (6 bases). The CDR3 extends over 15 amino acids. V dropped 6 bases and J dropped 6 bases, with 17 bases sitting between them. Germline-derived CDR1 and CDR2 are SNHLY and FYNNEI. The CDR3 loop reads CASRGTGSRPGELFF. CDR3 nucleotides: TGTGCCAGCAGAGGAACAGGGTCAAGACCCGGGGAGCTGTTTTTT.

V is TRBV11-3 and J is TRBJ2-5; tentative D call: TRBD2 (5 bases). CDR3 size: 15 residues. V was trimmed by 5 bases and J by 5 bases, leaving 18 bases between them. From germline, CDR1 is SGHNT and CDR2 YENEEA. CDR3: CASSVGIPLRETQYF. CDR3 nucleotide sequence: TGTGCCAGCAGCGTCGGGATTCCTCTCCGGGAGACCCAGTACTTC.

The chain uses TRBV7-8 and TRBJ1-2; 8 bases line up with TRBD1. The V gene's germline CDR1 is SGHVS and CDR2 FQNEAQ. V trimming: 1 base; J trimming: 4 bases; junction bases outside the gene matches: 2. This CDR3 has 14 amino acids. Here the CDR3 reads CASSLGTGGYGYTF. The CDR3 bases are TGTGCCAGCAGCTTAGGAACAGGGGGCTATGGCTACACCTTC.

V gene TRBV6-5 combines with J gene TRBJ2-7, with TRBD2 matching 8 bases. From germline, CDR1 is MNHEY and CDR2 SVGAGI. V was clipped by 5 bases and J by 7 bases; unmatched bases: 4. This CDR3 is built from 12 residues. The chain's CDR3 is CASSPSGGEQYF. CDR3 in DNA: TGTGCCAGCAGTCCCTCGGGGGGGGAGCAGTACTTC.

The chain combines TRBV10-3 with TRBJ1-2; D uncertain. Germline V lookup: CDR1 ENHRY, CDR2 SYGVKD. The length of the CDR3 is 14 residues. With 3 bases removed from V and 0 bases from J, the gap between germline ends came to 8 bases. The DNA for the CDR3 is TGTGCCATCAGTGAAGCTCCGTCTAACTATGGCTACACCTTC. Its translation: CAISEAPSNYGYTF.

The chain employs TRBV11-2 and TRBJ1-3; 9 positions agree with TRBD1. In germline, CDR1 is SGHAT, CDR2 FQNNGV. V was clipped by 5 bases and J by 3 bases; unmatched bases: 8. This CDR3 has 16 amino acids. The CDR3 coding sequence is TGTGCCAGCAGCCCCCCCGGGACAGGGTTTGGAAACACCATATATTTT. Its protein is CASSPPGTGFGNTIYF.

The chain joins TRBV7-9 to TRBJ1-1, with 9 bases that match TRBD1. Germline V gene sequence: CDR1 SEHNR, CDR2 FQNEAQ (reference sequence). V shed 4 bases, J shed 4 bases, and the junction held 7 bases outside the gene matches. This CDR3 has 15 amino acids. DNA of the CDR3: TGTGCCAGCAGCTCGGAGGACAGGGGAGGCACTGAAGCTTTCTTT. Its protein product is CASSSEDRGGTEAFF. The full variable domain, rest sourced from reference TRBV7-9 and TRBJ1-1, is DTGVSQNPRHKITKRGQNVTFRCDPISEHNRLYWYRQTLGQGPEFLTYFQNEAQLEKSRLLSDRFSAERPKGSFSTLEIQRTEQGDSAMYLCASSSEDRGGTEAFFGQGTRLTVV.

The chain is built from TRBV7-9 and TRBJ1-6; 10 nucleotides line up with TRBD1. The germline gives CDR1 SEHNR, CDR2 FQNEAQ (reference sequence). Losses at the gene ends were 4 bases for V and 7 bases for J; bases not matched to a gene: 7. This CDR3 comprises 16 residues. The CDR3 DNA reads as TGTGCCAGCAGCTCCCGACAGGGGGCTCGGAATTCACCCCTCCACTTT. Protein product: CASSSRQGARNSPLHF.

This clone was detected once. The V call is TRBV30, the J call TRBJ2-7, with TRBD2 matching 10 bases. The CDR3 sequence is 14 residues long. The J segment lost 5 bases and the V segment lost 2 bases, leaving 6 bases of the junction unmatched. Germline V gene data show CDR1 as GTSNPN and CDR2 as SVGIG (reference sequence). CDR3 region: CAWSRGLAGDEQYF. CDR3 nucleotides: TGTGCCTGGAGTCGCGGGCTAGCGGGGGACGAGCAGTACTTC.

The chain links TRBV27 to TRBJ1-3; 7 nucleotides match TRBD1. Germline CDR1 and CDR2: MNHEY and SMNVEV (reference sequence). The CDR3 runs to 15 residues. Germline trimming cut 5 bases from V and 4 bases from J; bases unmatched to any gene: 8. The CDR3 sequence: CASSPKTGEGNTIYF. In DNA form, the CDR3 reads TGTGCCAGCAGTCCCAAAACAGGGGAAGGAAACACCATATATTTT.

The genes are TRBV7-8 and TRBJ2-5, with D possibly being TRBD2 (6 bases). The CDR3 extends over 13 amino acids. CDR1 and CDR2 (germline): SGHVS, FQNEAQ. Trimming shortened V by 6 bases and J by 4 bases, and 12 bases separated the two germline ends. CDR3 sequence (DNA): TGTGCCAGCAGTTCAGCGGGTGGAGAGACCCAGTACTTC. Encoded protein: CASSSAGGETQYF.

V and J are TRBV5-4 and TRBJ2-7; 7 bases match TRBD2. Germline CDR1 and CDR2: SGHNT and YYREEE (reference sequence). The CDR3 totals 16 residues. V lost 0 bases to trimming and J lost 3 bases; unmatched junction nucleotides: 9. The CDR3 coding sequence is TGTGCCAGCAGCTTGGCGAAAACTAGCGCAGGCTACGAGCAGTACTTC. Its protein is CASSLAKTSAGYEQYF.

This clone appeared a single time. CDR3 coding DNA: TGTGCCAGCAGCGTAGGGGCCACATACAATGAGCAGTTCTTC. Its protein is CASSVGATYNEQFF. V is TRBV9 and J is TRBJ2-1; no firm D call. Trimming took off 0 bases at V and 4 bases at J, with 8 bases between the two ends. The CDR3 extends over 14 amino acids. CDR1 is SGDLS, CDR2 YYNGEE, per germline.

On this clone itself: The sample holds other DNA sequences that translate to the same CDR3. The V and J genes are TRBV19 and TRBJ2-7; the D is unclear. Trimming removed 3 bases from V and 2 bases from J, with 8 bases in between. From germline, CDR1 is LNHDA and CDR2 SQIVND (reference sequence). The CDR3 is made up of 13 amino acids. CDR3 amino acids: CASSIGQAYEQYF. Written as DNA, the CDR3 is TGTGCCAGTAGTATCGGTCAGGCCTACGAGCAGTACTTC.

Only one count was recorded for this clone. The chain employs TRBV11-1 and TRBJ2-7; 7 nucleotides line up with TRBD2. With V trimmed by 1 base and J by 0 bases, 6 bases remained unmatched. Germline V CDR1 and CDR2: SGHAT, FQDESV (reference sequence). The CDR3 length is 16 residues. Here the CDR3 reads CASSLGAGKSSYEQYF. CDR3 DNA sequence: TGTGCCAGCAGCTTAGGAGCGGGGAAGAGCTCCTACGAGCAGTACTTC. The full variable domain, its missing parts supplied by reference TRBV11-1 and TRBJ2-7, is EAEVAQSPRYKITEKSQAVAFWCDPISGHATLYWYRQILGQGPELLVQFQDESVVDDSQLPKDRFSAERLKGVDSTLKIQPAELGDSAMYLCASSLGAGKSSYEQYFGPGTRLTVT.